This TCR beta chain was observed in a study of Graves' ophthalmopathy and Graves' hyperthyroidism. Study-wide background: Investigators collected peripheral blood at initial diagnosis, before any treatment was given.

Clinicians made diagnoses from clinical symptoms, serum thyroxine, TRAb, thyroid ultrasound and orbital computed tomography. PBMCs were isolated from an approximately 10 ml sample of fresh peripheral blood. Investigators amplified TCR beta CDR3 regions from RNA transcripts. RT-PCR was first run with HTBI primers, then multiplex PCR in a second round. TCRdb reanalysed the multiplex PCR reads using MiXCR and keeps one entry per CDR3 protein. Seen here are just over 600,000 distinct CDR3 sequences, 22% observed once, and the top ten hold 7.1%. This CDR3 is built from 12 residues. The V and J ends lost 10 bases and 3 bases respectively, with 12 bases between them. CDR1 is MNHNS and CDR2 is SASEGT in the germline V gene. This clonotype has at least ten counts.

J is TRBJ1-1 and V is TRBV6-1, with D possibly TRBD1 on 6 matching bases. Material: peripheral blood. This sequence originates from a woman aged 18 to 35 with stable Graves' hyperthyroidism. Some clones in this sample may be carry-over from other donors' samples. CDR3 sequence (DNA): TGTGCCACGGGTGAGGGGGACACTGAAGCTTTCTTT. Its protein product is CATGEGDTEAFF.